These 9 T cell receptor beta chains share one sample of origin, sequenced in a study of early T cells in non-severe SARS-CoV-2 infection. In TCRdb, the 5' RACE reads were re-called with MiXCR into one record per CDR3 protein. The profile shows 45,000 to 55,000 distinct CDR3 sequences, about 9.9% of them singletons. Sequencing used whole blood. Receptor source: an adult who was a healthcare worker with PCR-confirmed SARS-CoV-2 infection or an uninfected control (not recorded which).

In its sample, this clonotype was seen many times. This sequence joins TRBV5-1 and TRBJ2-2, with D perhaps matching TRBD2 (5 bases). The V end lost 1 base, the J end lost 0 bases, and 10 bases lay between the germline ends. The CDR3 loop spans 16 amino acids. CDR1 SGHRS and CDR2 YFSETQ come from the germline V gene. In DNA, the CDR3 is TGCGCCAGCAGCTTGATGGCTAGCTCGAACACCGGGGAGCTGTTTTTT. It encodes CASSLMASSNTGELFF.

This clonotype was recorded at least ten times. The gene calls are TRBV18 and TRBJ2-1; 11 nucleotides line up with TRBD2. This CDR3 has 15 residues. V gave up 4 bases and J gave up 4 bases; unmatched junction bases: 3. The germline V gene has CDR1 KGHSH and CDR2 LQKENI. CDR3 loop: CASSLGTSGYNEQFF. DNA of the CDR3: TGTGCCAGCTCACTCGGGACTAGCGGTTACAATGAGCAGTTCTTC.

This clonotype was counted at least ten times. The rearrangement uses TRBV10-3 and TRBJ2-3; TRBD2 matches at 9 bases. In germline, CDR1 is ENHRY, CDR2 SYGVKD. The CDR3 contains 15 residues. The V segment lost 5 bases and the J segment 6 bases; nucleotides outside the gene matches: 9. CDR3 sequence (DNA): TGTGCCATCAGTACGGGCGGGAGGGTATCCGATACGCAGTATTTT. This codes for CAISTGGRVSDTQYF.

In this sample, this clonotype turned up many times. V gene TRBV5-1 combines with J gene TRBJ2-1; 11 bases match TRBD2. This CDR3 contains 15 residues. Germline trimming cut 5 bases from V and 7 bases from J; bases unmatched to any gene: 8. Germline loops: CDR1 SGHRS, CDR2 YFSETQ. CDR3 region: CASRPSSSGRNEQFF. The DNA of the CDR3 is TGCGCCAGCAGACCCTCGTCTAGCGGGAGGAATGAGCAGTTCTTC. Variable domain in full (rest from reference TRBV5-1 and TRBJ2-1): KAGVTQTPRYLIKTRGQQVTLSCSPISGHRSVSWYQQTPGQGLQFLFEYFSETQRNKGNFPGRFSGRQFSNSRSEMNVSTLELGDSALYLCASRPSSSGRNEQFFGPGTRLTVL.

This clonotype was detected ten times or more. This chain joins TRBV11-2 and TRBJ2-3; 8 bases are shared with TRBD2. Germline values: CDR1 SGHAT, CDR2 FQNNGV. V lost 4 bases to trimming and J lost 5 bases; unmatched junction nucleotides: 20. This CDR3 has 19 amino acids. The DNA for the CDR3 is TGTGCCAGCAGCTCCAGTGCAGATGGGCCCGGGGGGGATTTAGATACGCAGTATTTT. This codes for CASSSSADGPGGDLDTQYF.

This clonotype was seen more than once but under ten times. V usage is TRBV2 and J usage is TRBJ2-5, with TRBD1 identical over 7 bases. The V segment lost 7 bases and the J segment 2 bases; nucleotides outside the gene matches: 4. CDR3 length: 13 residues. Per the germline V gene, CDR1 is SNHLY and CDR2 is FYNNEI. The CDR3 sequence: CASTRDRQETQYF. In DNA, the CDR3 is TGTGCCAGCACCCGGGACAGACAAGAGACCCAGTACTTC. Looking up the rest from reference TRBV2 and TRBJ2-5 gives the full variable domain: EPEVTQTPSHQVTQMGQEVILRCVPISNHLYFYWYRQILGQKVEFLVSFYNNEISEKSEIFDDQFSVERPDGSNFTLKIRSTKLEDSAMYFCASTRDRQETQYFGPGTRLLVL.

Ten or more counts support this clonotype. The chain employs TRBV20-1 and TRBJ2-1, with D hard to call. Germline V gene data show CDR1 as DFQATT and CDR2 as SNEGSKA (reference sequence). CDR3 length equals 13 residues. The ends were cut back, 6 bases at V and 2 bases at J, with 11 bases in the middle. This chain's CDR3 is CSALQLAYNEQFF. The DNA for the CDR3 is TGCAGTGCACTCCAGCTAGCCTACAATGAGCAGTTCTTC.

This clonotype was seen a few times. The chain carries TRBV2 and TRBJ2-1; D is uncertain. Germline CDR1 is SNHLY and CDR2 is FYNNEI. V lost 2 bases to trimming and J lost 8 bases, with 4 bases between them. This CDR3 comprises 11 residues. Written as DNA, the CDR3 is TGTGCCAGCAGTGAATGGCATGAGCAGTTCTTC. This codes for CASSEWHEQFF.

This chain uses TRBV6-1 with TRBJ2-7; TRBD1 matches 10 bases. After removal of 8 bases from V and 7 bases from J, the junction contained 11 bases not matched to a gene. CDR3 length: 14 residues. The germline V gene encodes CDR1 MNHNS and CDR2 SASEGT. The CDR3 region is CASPRDRGIGEQYF. CDR3 nucleotide sequence: TGTGCCAGCCCCCGGGACAGGGGAATTGGAGAGCAGTACTTC.